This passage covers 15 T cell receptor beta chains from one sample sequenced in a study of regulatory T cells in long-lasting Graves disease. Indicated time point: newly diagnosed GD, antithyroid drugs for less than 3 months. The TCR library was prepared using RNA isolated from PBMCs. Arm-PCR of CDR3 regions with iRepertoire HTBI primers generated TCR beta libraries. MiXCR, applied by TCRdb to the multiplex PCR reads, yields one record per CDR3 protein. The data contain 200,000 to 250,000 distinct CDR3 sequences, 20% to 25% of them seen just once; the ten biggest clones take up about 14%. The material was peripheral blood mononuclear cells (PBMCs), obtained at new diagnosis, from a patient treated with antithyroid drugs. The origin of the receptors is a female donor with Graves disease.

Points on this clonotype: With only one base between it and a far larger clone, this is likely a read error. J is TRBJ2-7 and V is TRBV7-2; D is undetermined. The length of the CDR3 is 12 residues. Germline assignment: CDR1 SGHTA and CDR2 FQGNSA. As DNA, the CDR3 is TGTGCCTGGAGTCCGCAAACCTACGAGCAGTGCTTC. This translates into CAWSPQTYEQCF.

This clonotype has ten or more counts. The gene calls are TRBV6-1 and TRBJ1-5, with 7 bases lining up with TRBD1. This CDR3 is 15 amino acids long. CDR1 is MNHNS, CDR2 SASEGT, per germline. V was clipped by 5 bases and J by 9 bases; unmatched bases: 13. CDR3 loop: CASSSRDSYRTPQHF. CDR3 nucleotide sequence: TGTGCCAGCAGTAGCCGGGACAGTTACCGGACGCCCCAGCATTTT.

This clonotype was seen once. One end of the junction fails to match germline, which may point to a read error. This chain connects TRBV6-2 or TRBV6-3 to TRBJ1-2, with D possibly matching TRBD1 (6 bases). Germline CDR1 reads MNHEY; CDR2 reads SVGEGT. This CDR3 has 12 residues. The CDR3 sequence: CASSRTVFGYAF. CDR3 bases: TGTGCCAGCAGTAGGACAGTTTTTGGCTACGCCTTC.

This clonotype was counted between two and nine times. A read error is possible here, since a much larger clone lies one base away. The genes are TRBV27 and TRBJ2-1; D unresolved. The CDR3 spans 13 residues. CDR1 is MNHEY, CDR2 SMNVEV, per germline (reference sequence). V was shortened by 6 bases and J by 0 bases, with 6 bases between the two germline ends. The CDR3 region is CASSRSSYNEQFF. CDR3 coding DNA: TGTGCCAGCAGCAGAAGCTCCTACAATGAGCAGTTCTTC.

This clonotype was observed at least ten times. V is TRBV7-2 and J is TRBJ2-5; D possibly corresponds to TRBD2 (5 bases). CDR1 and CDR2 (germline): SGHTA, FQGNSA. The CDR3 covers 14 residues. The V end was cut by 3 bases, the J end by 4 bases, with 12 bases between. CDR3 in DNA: TGTGCCAGCAGCTTTTCGCTAGCCCCAGAGACCCAGTACTTC. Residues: CASSFSLAPETQYF. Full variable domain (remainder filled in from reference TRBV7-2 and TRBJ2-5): GAGVSQSPSNKVTEKGKDVELRCDPISGHTALYWYRQSLGQGLEFLIYFQGNSAPDKSGLPSDRFSAERTGGSVSTLTIQRTQQEDSAVYLCASSFSLAPETQYFGPGTRLLVL.

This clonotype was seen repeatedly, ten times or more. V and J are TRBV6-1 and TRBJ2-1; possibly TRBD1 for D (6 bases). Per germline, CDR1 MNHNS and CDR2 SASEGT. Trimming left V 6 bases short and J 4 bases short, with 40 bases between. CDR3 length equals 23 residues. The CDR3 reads CASREQGSDCDFCSKPIYNEQFF. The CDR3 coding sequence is TGTGCCAGCAGAGAACAGGGTTCAGACTGTGACTTTTGCTCAAAGCCTATTTACAATGAGCAGTTCTTC.

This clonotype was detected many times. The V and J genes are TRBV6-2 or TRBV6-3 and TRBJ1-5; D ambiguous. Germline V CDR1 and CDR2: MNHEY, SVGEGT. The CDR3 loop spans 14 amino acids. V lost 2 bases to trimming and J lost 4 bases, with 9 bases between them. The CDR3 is CASSYRWLNQPQHF. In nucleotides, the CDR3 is TGTGCCAGCAGTTACCGTTGGTTAAATCAGCCCCAGCATTTT.

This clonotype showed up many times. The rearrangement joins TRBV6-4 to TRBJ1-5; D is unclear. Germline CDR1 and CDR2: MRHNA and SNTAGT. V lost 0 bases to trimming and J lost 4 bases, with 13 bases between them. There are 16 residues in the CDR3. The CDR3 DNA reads TGTGCCAGCAGTGACTCGATTTTACGGGGTAATCAGCCCCAGCATTTT. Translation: CASSDSILRGNQPQHF.

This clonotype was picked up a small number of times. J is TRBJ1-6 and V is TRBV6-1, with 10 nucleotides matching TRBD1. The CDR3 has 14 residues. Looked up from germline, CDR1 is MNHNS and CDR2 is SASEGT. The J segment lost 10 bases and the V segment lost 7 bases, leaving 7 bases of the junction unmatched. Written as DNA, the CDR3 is TGTGCCAGCATCCCGGGACAGGGGAACTCACCCCTCCACTTT. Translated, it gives CASIPGQGNSPLHF.

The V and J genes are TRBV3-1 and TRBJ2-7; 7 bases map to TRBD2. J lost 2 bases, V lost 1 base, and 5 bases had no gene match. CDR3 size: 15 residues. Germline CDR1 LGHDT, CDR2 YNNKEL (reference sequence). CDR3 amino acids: CASSQVPSGAYEQYF. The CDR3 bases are TGTGCCAGCAGCCAAGTGCCTAGCGGTGCCTACGAGCAGTACTTC.

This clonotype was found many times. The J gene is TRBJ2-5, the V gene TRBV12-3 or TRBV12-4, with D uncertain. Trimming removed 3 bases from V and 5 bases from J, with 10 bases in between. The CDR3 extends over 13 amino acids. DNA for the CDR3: TGTGCCAGCAGTTTCCCACCACCGGAGACCCAGTACTTC. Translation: CASSFPPPETQYF.

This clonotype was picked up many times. CDR3 coding DNA: TGTGCCACCGTACTAGACTCTAACTACAATGAGCAGTTCTTC. Amino acid sequence: CATVLDSNYNEQFF. The J gene is TRBJ2-1, the V gene TRBV2; tentatively, D is TRBD2 (5 bases). The CDR3 covers 14 residues. V was clipped by 10 bases and J by 3 bases, with 16 bases between them. Germline CDR1 is SNHLY and CDR2 is FYNNEI.

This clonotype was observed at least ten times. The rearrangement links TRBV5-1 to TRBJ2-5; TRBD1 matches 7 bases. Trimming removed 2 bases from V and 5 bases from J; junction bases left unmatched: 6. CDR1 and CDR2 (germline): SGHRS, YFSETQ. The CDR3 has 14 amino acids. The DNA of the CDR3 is TGCGCCAGCAGCTTTCAGGACAGGAGGGAGACCCAGTACTTC. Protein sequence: CASSFQDRRETQYF.

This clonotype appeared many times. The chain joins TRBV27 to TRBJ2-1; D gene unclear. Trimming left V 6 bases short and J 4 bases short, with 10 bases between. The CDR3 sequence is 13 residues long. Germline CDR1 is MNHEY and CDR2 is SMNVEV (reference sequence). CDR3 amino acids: CASRKSLYNEQFF. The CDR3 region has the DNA TGTGCCAGCAGGAAGTCCCTATACAATGAGCAGTTCTTC.

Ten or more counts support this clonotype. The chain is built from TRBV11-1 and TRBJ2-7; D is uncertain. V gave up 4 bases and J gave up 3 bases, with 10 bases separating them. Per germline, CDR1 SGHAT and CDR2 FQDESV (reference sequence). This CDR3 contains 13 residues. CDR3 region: CASSSKPDYEQYF. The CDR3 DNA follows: TGTGCCAGCAGCTCTAAACCCGACTACGAGCAGTACTTC.